This is a list of T cell receptor beta chains from one sample in a study of blood T cells in healthy people across ages. TCRdb processed the 5' RACE reads anew with MiXCR; each CDR3 protein has one entry. Of 870,000 or so distinct CDR3 sequences listed, around 28% are singletons. The sample was blood. The receptors derive from a woman aged 80 or over in good health. The CDR3 runs from the conserved cysteine through the conserved F or W. The D gene is left open where the match is weak. Some rows mark clone size as missing; the rest say once, few, many or name a class of expanded clone.

few,TRBD2,TRBJ2-4,TRBV6-2/TRBV6-3,CASSYPWTSGGVAKNIQYF,TGTGCCAGCAGTTACCCGTGGACTAGCGGGGGGGTAGCCAAAAACATTCAGTACTTC
few,NA,TRBJ1-1,TRBV29-1,CSVEGGGRGEAFF,TGCAGCGTTGAAGGCGGGGGAAGGGGTGAAGCTTTCTTT
many,NA,TRBJ2-3,TRBV28,CASSFEAGTTDTQYF,TGTGCCAGCAGTTTCGAGGCGGGGACCACAGATACGCAGTATTTT
NA,NA,TRBJ1-1,TRBV29-1,CSVVGLTRRTSTEAFF,TGCAGCGTTGTGGGCTTAACACGGAGAACATCGACTGAAGCTTTCTTT
NA,TRBD1,TRBJ2-2,TRBV5-1,CASIGDRNTGELFF,TGCGCCAGCATCGGGGACAGGAACACCGGGGAGCTGTTTTTT
many,NA,TRBJ2-7,TRBV20-1,CSARVRGAVSYEQYF,TGCAGTGCTAGAGTTCGGGGGGCCGTATCCTACGAGCAGTACTTC
NA,NA,TRBJ2-5,TRBV7-9,CASSLAAREETQYF,TGTGCCAGCAGCTTAGCGGCCAGGGAAGAGACCCAGTACTTC
many,TRBD2,TRBJ2-1,TRBV5-1,CASSLVTSGFNEQFF,TGCGCCAGCAGCTTGGTAACTAGCGGATTCAATGAGCAGTTCTTC
NA,NA,TRBJ2-6,TRBV30,CAWKKDGSSGANVPTF,TGTGCCTGGAAAAAAGACGGGAGCTCTGGGGCCAACGTCCCGACTTTC
NA,TRBD1,TRBJ2-3,TRBV10-3,CAISITGTGGTGPDTQYF,TGTGCCATCAGCATTACCGGGACAGGGGGAACGGGGCCAGATACGCAGTATTTT
many,NA,TRBJ2-4,TRBV30,CAWSVKIPGLINIQYF,TGTGCCTGGAGTGTAAAGATTCCGGGACTTATAAACATTCAGTACTTC
NA,TRBD2,TRBJ2-4,TRBV6-1,CASSPSGRGGITKNIQYF,TGTGCCAGCAGTCCCTCTGGTCGCGGGGGGATTACCAAAAACATTCAGTACTTC
NA,NA,TRBJ1-2,TRBV29-1,CSVGSASVGYTF,TGCAGCGTTGGGTCAGCCTCAGTTGGCTACACCTTC
few,NA,TRBJ1-5,TRBV30,CAWAQTHDQPQHF,TGTGCCTGGGCCCAGACTCACGATCAGCCCCAGCATTTT
many,TRBD2,TRBJ2-1,TRBV15,CATSRGGRAYNEQFF,TGTGCCACCAGCAGGGGGGGGAGGGCCTACAATGAGCAGTTCTTC
many,NA,TRBJ1-2,TRBV2,CASSEMESANYGYTF,TGTGCCAGCAGTGAAATGGAGAGCGCTAACTATGGCTACACCTTC
NA,TRBD1,TRBJ1-1,TRBV20-1,CSARDNRGLNTEAFF,TGCAGTGCTAGAGATAACAGGGGGTTGAACACTGAAGCTTTCTTT
many,TRBD1,TRBJ2-7,TRBV5-1,CASSPVTGYDEQYF,TGCGCCAGCAGCCCGGTGACAGGGTACGACGAGCAGTACTTC
NA,NA,TRBJ1-1,TRBV12-5,CASGYTFLGGRNTEAFF,TGTGCTAGTGGTTATACTTTCCTGGGGGGCCGGAACACTGAAGCTTTCTTT
NA,NA,TRBJ1-2,TRBV7-9,CASSPVRGGYTF,TGTGCCAGCAGCCCGGTCAGGGGCGGCTACACCTTC
many,NA,TRBJ2-1,TRBV6-6,CASSYPRMGAGSYNEQFF,TGTGCCAGCAGTTACCCCCGGATGGGCGCTGGCTCCTACAATGAGCAGTTCTTC
once,NA,TRBJ2-5,TRBV20-1,CRARGERGTQYF,TGCAGGGCCCGCGGAGAACGGGGGACCCAGTACTTC
NA,NA,TRBJ2-7,TRBV20-1,CSASKGVFYEQYF,TGCAGTGCTAGTAAGGGGGTTTTTTACGAGCAGTACTTC
many,NA,TRBJ2-7,TRBV7-2,CASSTRSPLYEQYF,TGTGCCAGCAGCACCCGGTCCCCTCTCTACGAGCAGTACTTC
NA,NA,TRBJ2-7,TRBV7-2,CASSLGGRGTSYEQYF,TGTGCCAGCAGCTTAGGGGGGCGGGGGACATCCTACGAGCAGTACTTC
many,NA,TRBJ2-3,TRBV7-9,CASSLLGISTDTQYF,TGTGCCAGCAGCTTATTGGGGATTAGCACAGATACGCAGTATTTT
few,TRBD1,TRBJ1-5,TRBV9,CASSSTGGSNQPQHF,TGTGCCAGCAGCAGCACAGGGGGCAGCAATCAGCCCCAGCATTTT
few,NA,TRBJ2-6,TRBV7-2,CASSGHYSGANVRTF,TGTGCCAGCAGCGGGCACTACTCTGGGGCCAACGTCCGGACTTTC
few,NA,TRBJ1-1,TRBV2,CASSGKMNTEAFF,TGTGCCAGCAGCGGAAAAATGAACACTGAAGCTTTCTTT
NA,TRBD1,TRBJ2-3,TRBV6-2/TRBV6-3,CASSNRDRGPTDTQYF,TGTGCCAGCAGTAACCGGGACAGGGGTCCCACAGATACGCAGTATTTT
many,NA,TRBJ2-7,TRBV12-3/TRBV12-4,CASSFSYRGYEQYF,TGTGCCAGCAGTTTCAGTTACCGAGGCTACGAGCAGTACTTC
many,NA,TRBJ2-1,TRBV6-2/TRBV6-3,CASSARRRHNEQFF,TGTGCCAGCAGCGCCCGCCGTCGGCACAATGAGCAGTTCTTC
many,TRBD2,TRBJ2-7,TRBV7-2,CASSLQALAGARYEQYF,TGTGCCAGCAGCTTACAGGCACTAGCGGGGGCTCGCTACGAGCAGTACTTC
few,NA,TRBJ1-6,TRBV9,CASSVGGGNSPLHF,TGTGCCAGCAGCGTAGGAGGGGGTAATTCACCCCTCCACTTT
NA,TRBD2,TRBJ2-3,TRBV5-4,CASSLDSGYTDTQYF,TGTGCCAGCAGCTTAGATAGCGGGTACACAGATACGCAGTATTTT
NA,TRBD2,TRBJ2-7,TRBV12-3/TRBV12-4,CASSLALAGGSYEQYF,TGTGCCAGCAGTTTAGCTCTAGCGGGAGGTTCCTACGAGCAGTACTTC
few,TRBD2,TRBJ2-1,TRBV4-3,CASSQTSGRADEQFF,TGCGCCAGCAGCCAAACTAGCGGGAGGGCGGATGAGCAGTTCTTC
NA,NA,TRBJ2-2,TRBV12-3/TRBV12-4,CASSFANTGELFF,TGTGCCAGCAGTTTTGCGAACACCGGGGAGCTGTTTTTT
many,NA,TRBJ1-1,TRBV12-3/TRBV12-4,CASDRQNTEAFF,TGTGCCAGTGACCGACAGAACACTGAAGCTTTCTTT
many,NA,TRBJ2-7,TRBV6-6,CASSYRKSYEQYF,TGTGCCAGCAGTTATAGGAAATCTTACGAGCAGTACTTC
once,TRBD2,TRBJ2-3,TRBV10-2,CASRGAGATDSTDTQYF,TGCGCCAGCAGAGGAGCGGGGGCGACAGATAGCACAGATACGCAGTATTTT
many,NA,TRBJ1-1,TRBV10-3,CAISESEGTEAFF,TGTGCCATCAGTGAGTCGGAGGGAACTGAAGCTTTCTTT
many,NA,TRBJ2-3,TRBV6-6,CASTPVSTDTQYF,TGTGCCAGCACCCCGGTCTCCACAGATACGCAGTATTTT
NA,NA,TRBJ1-6,TRBV3-1,CASSQDYPSGALNSPLHF,TGTGCCAGCAGCCAAGATTATCCCTCCGGGGCTCTCAATTCACCCCTCCACTTT
few,NA,TRBJ2-3,TRBV27,CASGPIGTQYF,TGTGCCAGCGGCCCCATCGGTACGCAGTATTTT
NA,NA,TRBJ1-1,TRBV6-6,CASSLGDGLGRTEAFF,TGTGCCAGCAGTTTGGGAGACGGACTAGGTCGGACTGAAGCTTTCTTT
many,NA,TRBJ1-2,TRBV7-2,CASSSYTGTNYGYTF,TGTGCCAGCAGCTCGTATACCGGGACTAACTATGGCTACACCTTC
many,NA,TRBJ2-7,TRBV10-3,CAIGQGGYEQYF,TGTGCCATCGGGCAGGGGGGCTACGAGCAGTACTTC
many,NA,TRBJ2-1,TRBV5-1,CASSVDDQQFF,TGCGCCAGCAGCGTGGACGACCAGCAGTTCTTC
NA,NA,TRBJ2-1,TRBV18,CASSPLTGRNYEQFF,TGTGCCAGCTCTCCTTTGACAGGGAGGAACTATGAGCAGTTCTTC
NA,TRBD2,TRBJ2-1,TRBV20-1,CSARAGGGGGYNGQFF,TGCAGTGCTAGAGCCGGCGGAGGCGGGGGGTACAATGGGCAGTTCTTC